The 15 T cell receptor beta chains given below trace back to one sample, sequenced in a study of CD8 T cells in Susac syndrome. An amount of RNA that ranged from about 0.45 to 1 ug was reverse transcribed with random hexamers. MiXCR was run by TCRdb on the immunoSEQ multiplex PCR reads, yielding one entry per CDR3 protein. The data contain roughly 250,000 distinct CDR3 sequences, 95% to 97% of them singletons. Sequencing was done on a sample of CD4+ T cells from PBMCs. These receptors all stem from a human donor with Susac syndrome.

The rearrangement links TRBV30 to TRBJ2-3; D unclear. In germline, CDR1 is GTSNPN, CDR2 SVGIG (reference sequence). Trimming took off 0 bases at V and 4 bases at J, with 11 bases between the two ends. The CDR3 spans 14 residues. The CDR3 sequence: CAWSVPATADTQYF. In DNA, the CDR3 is TGTGCCTGGAGTGTCCCAGCGACGGCAGATACGCAGTATTTT.

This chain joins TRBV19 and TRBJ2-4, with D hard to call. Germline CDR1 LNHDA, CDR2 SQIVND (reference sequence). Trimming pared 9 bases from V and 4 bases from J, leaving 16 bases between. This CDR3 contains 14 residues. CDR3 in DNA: TGTGCCAGCGCCCCTCTGGGTGAGAAAAACATTCAGTACTTC. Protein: CASAPLGEKNIQYF.

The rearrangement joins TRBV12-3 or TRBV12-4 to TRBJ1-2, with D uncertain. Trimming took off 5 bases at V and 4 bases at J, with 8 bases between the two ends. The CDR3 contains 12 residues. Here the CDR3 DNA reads TGTGCCAGCAGTCCCGGGGTCTATGGCTACACCTTC. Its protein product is CASSPGVYGYTF.

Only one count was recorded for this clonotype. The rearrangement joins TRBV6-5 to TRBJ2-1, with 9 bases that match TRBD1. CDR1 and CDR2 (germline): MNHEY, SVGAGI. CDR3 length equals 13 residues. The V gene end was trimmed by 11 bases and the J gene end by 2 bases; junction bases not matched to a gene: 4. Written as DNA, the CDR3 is TGTGCCGGCGGGACAGGGACCTACAATGAGCAGTTCTTC. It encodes CAGGTGTYNEQFF.

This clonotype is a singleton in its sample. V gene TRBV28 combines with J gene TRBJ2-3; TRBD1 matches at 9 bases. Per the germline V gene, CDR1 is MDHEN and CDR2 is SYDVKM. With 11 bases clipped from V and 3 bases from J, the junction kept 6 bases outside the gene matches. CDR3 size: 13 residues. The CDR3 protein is CAFRDRATDTQYF. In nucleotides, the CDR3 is TGTGCCTTCCGGGACAGGGCGACAGATACGCAGTATTTT.

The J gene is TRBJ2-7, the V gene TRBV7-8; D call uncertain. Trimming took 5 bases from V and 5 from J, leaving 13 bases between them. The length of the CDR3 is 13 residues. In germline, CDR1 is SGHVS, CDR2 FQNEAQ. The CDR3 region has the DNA TGTGCCAGCAGCCGACTCACGGACGACGAGCAGTACTTC. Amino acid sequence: CASSRLTDDEQYF.

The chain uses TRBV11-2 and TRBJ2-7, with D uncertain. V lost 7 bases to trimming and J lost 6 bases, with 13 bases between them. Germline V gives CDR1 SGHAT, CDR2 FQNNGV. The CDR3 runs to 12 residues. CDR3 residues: CASTDPSREQYF. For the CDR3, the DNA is TGTGCCAGCACTGACCCCTCTCGCGAGCAGTACTTC.

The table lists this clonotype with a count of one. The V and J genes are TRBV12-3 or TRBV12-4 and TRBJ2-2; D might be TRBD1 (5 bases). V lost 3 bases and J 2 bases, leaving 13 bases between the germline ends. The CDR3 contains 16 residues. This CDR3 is CASSLSGGANTGELFF. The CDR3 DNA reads TGTGCCAGCAGTTTGTCGGGTGGGGCTAACACCGGGGAGCTGTTTTTT.

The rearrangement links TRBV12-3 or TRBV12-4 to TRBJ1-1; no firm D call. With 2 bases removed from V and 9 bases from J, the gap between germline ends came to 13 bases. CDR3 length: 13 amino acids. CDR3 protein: CASSLKVEAQAFF. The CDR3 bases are TGTGCCAGCAGTTTAAAGGTGGAAGCCCAAGCTTTCTTT.

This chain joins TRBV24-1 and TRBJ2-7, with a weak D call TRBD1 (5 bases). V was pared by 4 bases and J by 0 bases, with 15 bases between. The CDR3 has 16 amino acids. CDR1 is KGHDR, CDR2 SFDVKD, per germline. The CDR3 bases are TGTGCCACCAGTGAATTAAGGACATCGGGCTCCTACGAGCAGTACTTC. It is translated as CATSELRTSGSYEQYF.

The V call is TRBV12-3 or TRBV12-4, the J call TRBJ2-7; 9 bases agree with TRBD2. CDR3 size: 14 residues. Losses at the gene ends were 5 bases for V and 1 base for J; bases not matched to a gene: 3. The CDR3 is CASSAGLASYEQYF. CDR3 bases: TGTGCCAGCAGTGCCGGACTAGCGTCCTACGAGCAGTACTTC.

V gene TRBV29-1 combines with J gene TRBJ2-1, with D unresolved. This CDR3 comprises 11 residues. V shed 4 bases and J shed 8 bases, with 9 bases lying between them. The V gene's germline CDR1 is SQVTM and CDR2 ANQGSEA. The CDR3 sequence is CSVGARDEQFF. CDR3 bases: TGCAGCGTTGGGGCCCGAGATGAGCAGTTCTTC.

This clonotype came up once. The DNA of the CDR3 is TGCAGCGTTCTAGCGAATGCGAACACTGAAGCTTTCTTT. Protein: CSVLANANTEAFF. J is TRBJ1-1 and V is TRBV29-1; unclear D gene. The CDR3 loop spans 13 amino acids. V lost 5 bases, J lost 1 base, and 11 bases lay in between. Germline values: CDR1 SQVTM, CDR2 ANQGSEA. The entire variable domain, with the rest obtained from reference TRBV29-1 and TRBJ1-1, is as follows: SAVISQKPSRDICQRGTSLTIQCQVDSQVTMMFWYRQQPGQSLTLIATANQGSEATYESGFVIDKFPISRPNLTFSTLTVSNMSPEDSSIYLCSVLANANTEAFFGQGTRLTVV.

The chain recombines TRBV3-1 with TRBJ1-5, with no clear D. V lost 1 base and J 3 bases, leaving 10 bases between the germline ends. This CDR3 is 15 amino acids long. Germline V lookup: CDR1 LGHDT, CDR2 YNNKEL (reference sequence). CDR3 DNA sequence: TGTGCCAGCAGCCAAGGGAGACACGACAATCAGCCCCAGCATTTT. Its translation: CASSQGRHDNQPQHF. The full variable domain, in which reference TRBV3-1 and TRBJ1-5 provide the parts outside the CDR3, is DTAVSQTPKYLVTQMGNDKSIKCEQNLGHDTMYWYKQDSKKFLKIMFSYNNKELIINETVPNRFSPKSPDKAHLNLHINSLELGDSAVYFCASSQGRHDNQPQHFGDGTRLSIL.

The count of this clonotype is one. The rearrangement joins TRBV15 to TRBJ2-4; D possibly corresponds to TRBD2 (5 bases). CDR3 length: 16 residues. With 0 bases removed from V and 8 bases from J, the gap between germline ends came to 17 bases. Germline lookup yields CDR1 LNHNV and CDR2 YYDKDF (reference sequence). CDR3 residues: CATSREGLRGRDIQYF. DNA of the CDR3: TGTGCCACCAGCAGAGAAGGACTTCGGGGAAGAGACATTCAGTACTTC.